The rows below give T cell receptor beta chains drawn from one sample of a study of Graves' ophthalmopathy and Graves' hyperthyroidism. From the multiplex PCR reads, TCRdb called clonotypes with MiXCR, one entry per CDR3 protein. The sample yields more than 550,000 distinct CDR3 sequences, approximately 39% seen once. What was sequenced was peripheral blood. The receptors derive from an adult man with Graves' ophthalmopathy. CDR3s include the opening cysteine and the closing phenylalanine or tryptophan. A D gene is named only where the DNA matches it firmly. A clone size is listed for some rows: how often the clone was seen (once, few, many), or a class if it is expanded.

V gene	D gene	clone size	J gene	CDR3 DNA	CDR3 protein
TRBV2	TRBD1	many	TRBJ1-1	TGTGCCAGCAGGATGAGACAGGGGCTACCCACTGAAGCTTTCTTT	CASRMRQGLPTEAFF
TRBV11-2	-	few	TRBJ2-6	TGTGCCTGGAGCGAGGCAGGATCCATCGCCTCTGGGGCCAACGTCCTGACTTTC	CAWSEAGSIASGANVLTF
TRBV5-4	TRBD2	-	TRBJ2-5	TGTGCGAGCACCGGCGGGGGGGGAGAGACCCAGTACTTC	CASTGGGGETQYF
TRBV6-6	-	many	TRBJ1-3	TGTGCCAGCAGTTACTCGTCAGGGAATGGAAACACCATATATTTT	CASSYSSGNGNTIYF
TRBV4-1	TRBD2	few	TRBJ2-7	TGTGCCAGCAGCCAAATAGCGGGGGCCAATGCCTACGAGCAGTACTTC	CASSQIAGANAYEQYF
TRBV6-6	TRBD1	once	TRBJ2-5	TGTGCCATCAGTCCCCAGGGGGCGCGGGGTTTAGAGACCCAGTACTTC	CAISPQGARGLETQYF
TRBV29-1	TRBD2	-	TRBJ2-5	TGCAGCGTTGGACTAGCGGGGGCCAACCAAGAGACCCAGTACTTC	CSVGLAGANQETQYF
TRBV9	TRBD2	once	TRBJ2-2	TGTTCCAGCAGCGTCGGGGGGGGCCGCACCGGGGAGCTGTTTTTT	CSSSVGGGRTGELFF
TRBV5-1	-	-	TRBJ1-5	TGCGCCAGCAGCTCCACGGGACTAGCGGCCCAAGAGACCCAGCATTTT	CASSSTGLAAQETQHF
TRBV7-9	-	few	TRBJ1-1	TGTGCCAGCAGCCCGACCGGGGACACGAACACTGAAGCTTTCTTT	CASSPTGDTNTEAFF
TRBV9	-	few	TRBJ2-2	TGTGCCAGCAGCGTATCCGACACCGGGGAGCTGTTTTTT	CASSVSDTGELFF
TRBV29-1	-	-	TRBJ1-1	TGCAGCGTCAGGGGTATGAACACTGAAGCTTTCTTT	CSVRGMNTEAFF
TRBV29-1	-	-	TRBJ1-5	TGCAGCGTAAGAGTGGGGGACACTCAGCCCCAGCATTTT	CSVRVGDTQPQHF
TRBV5-1	-	few	TRBJ1-4	TGCGCCAGCAGCTTGTTCCGACCAAATGAAAAACTGTTTTTT	CASSLFRPNEKLFF
TRBV2	-	-	TRBJ2-2	TGTGCCAGCAGCGCCCCTGCTGTCCCCGGGGAGCTGTTTTTT	CASSAPAVPGELFF
TRBV18	-	-	TRBJ2-7	TGTGCCAGCTCACCAACCCCAAGATACTACGAGCAGTACTTC	CASSPTPRYYEQYF
TRBV13	-	-	TRBJ2-7	TGTGCCAGCAGCGGAGGACACGGAACCTACGAGCAGTACTTC	CASSGGHGTYEQYF
TRBV10-3	-	-	TRBJ2-7	TGTGCCATCGGAAGGCTAGTCTCCTACGAGCAGTACTTC	CAIGRLVSYEQYF
TRBV19	-	few	TRBJ2-5	TGTGCCTGGAGTGAGGTGGGACGGCGAGAGACCCAGTACTTC	CAWSEVGRRETQYF
TRBV7-9	TRBD1	many	TRBJ1-5	TGTGCCAGCAGCCCGGGGACAGGACATAGCAATCAGCCCCAGCATTTT	CASSPGTGHSNQPQHF
TRBV7-8	TRBD2	few	TRBJ2-2	TGTGCCAGCAGCTTAGCTGCAGCGGGAGGAGCCGGGGAGCTGTTTTTT	CASSLAAAGGAGELFF
TRBV4-3	-	many	TRBJ2-7	TGCGCCAGCAGCCCCTACCCACAGTTAGTGGGCTACGAGCAGTACTTC	CASSPYPQLVGYEQYF
TRBV29-1	TRBD1	-	TRBJ2-2	TGCAGCGTTGAAGGCGGACAGGGGGCGGATGAGCAGTTTTTT	CSVEGGQGADEQFF
TRBV12-3/TRBV12-4	-	many	TRBJ1-1	TGTGCCAGCAGTTTTCCCGGGAACACTGAAGCTTTCTTT	CASSFPGNTEAFF
TRBV10-2	TRBD1	once	TRBJ1-5	TGCGCCAGCAGTGAACGGACAGGGTATCAGCCCCAGCATTTT	CASSERTGYQPQHF
TRBV29-1	TRBD1	-	TRBJ1-2	TGCAGCGTTCCCCAGGGGGCTAACTATGGCTACACCTTC	CSVPQGANYGYTF
TRBV5-1	-	few	TRBJ2-2	TGCGCCAGCAGCTTGGGCAATTCACCGAACACCGGGGAGCTGTTTTTT	CASSLGNSPNTGELFF
TRBV5-1	TRBD1	many	TRBJ1-2	TGCGCCAGTACATCCGGGACAGACAACTATGGCTACACCTTC	CASTSGTDNYGYTF
TRBV7-7	-	-	TRBJ2-5	TGTGCCAGCAGCTTTTTACCGGAGGGGGAGACCCAGTACTTC	CASSFLPEGETQYF
TRBV20-1	-	many	TRBJ1-5	TGCAGTGCTACGCGGACGGGGAGCAATCAGCCCCAGCATTTT	CSATRTGSNQPQHF
TRBV7-2	-	once	TRBJ1-6	TGTGCCAGCAGCCTACCCCAGGATTCACCCCTCCACTTT	CASSLPQDSPLHF
TRBV10-3	-	-	TRBJ2-6	TGTGCCATCAGTGAGTCGAAAGTCTTGGGTGGGGCCAACGTCCTGACTTTC	CAISESKVLGGANVLTF
TRBV7-8	TRBD1	many	TRBJ1-2	TGTGCCAGCAGCCTCCGGGACAGGGGCGATAATGGCTACACCTTC	CASSLRDRGDNGYTF
TRBV20-1	-	-	TRBJ1-2	TGCAGTGCTAGAGAGGTCAACAGGAGCTACACCTTC	CSAREVNRSYTF
TRBV24-1	-	-	TRBJ2-5	TGTGCCACCAGTTCATCCGAGACCCAGTACTTC	CATSSSETQYF
TRBV7-9	-	many	TRBJ2-7	TGTGCCAGCAGCACGTCCCGGGACGGGTACGAGCAGTACTTC	CASSTSRDGYEQYF
TRBV29-1	-	many	TRBJ1-2	TGCAGCGTTGAAGATGTCTTCTATGGCTACACCTTC	CSVEDVFYGYTF
TRBV6-5	-	many	TRBJ1-2	TGTGCCAGCAGCCACGGGGGGACCTTCGCCTATGGCTACACCTTC	CASSHGGTFAYGYTF
TRBV10-3	-	many	TRBJ2-7	TGTGCCATCAGTGAGTCGGCTAGCAGAAACTCCTACGAGCAGTACTTC	CAISESASRNSYEQYF
TRBV2	TRBD1	many	TRBJ1-6	TGTGCCAGTAGCCGGGGACAGGGGGGGATGGCCCTCCACTTT	CASSRGQGGMALHF
TRBV19	-	many	TRBJ2-5	TGTGCCAGTAGCCCAGCGGAGCAGTACCAAGAGACCCAGTACTTC	CASSPAEQYQETQYF
TRBV27	TRBD1	-	TRBJ1-6	TGTGCCAGCAGTCCCTTGGACAGGATGGAGGGGAATTCACCCCTCCACTTT	CASSPLDRMEGNSPLHF
TRBV7-9	-	-	TRBJ2-5	TGTGCCAGCAGCTTCGCCAGGGGTTTGATGGTAGGGGAGACCCAGTACTTC	CASSFARGLMVGETQYF